This T cell receptor beta chain was captured by sequencing in a study of blood T cells in healthy people across ages. A sample-barcoded 5' primer and a J-beta primer mix were used in a second PCR of roughly 6 to 11 cycles. TCRdb passed the 5' RACE reads through MiXCR, listing each CDR3 protein once. There are 1.5 million to 2 million distinct CDR3 sequences in the sample; 28% occur only once, and 7.7% lies in the top ten. Germline V gene lookup returns CDR1 MNHEY and CDR2 SVGEGT. This CDR3 is built from 16 residues. Trimming stripped 2 bases from V and 3 bases from J, with 16 bases between. Sequencing was done on a sample of blood. The receptor's source is a woman between 25 and 40 years old in good health. The chain employs TRBV6-2 or TRBV6-3 and TRBJ2-5; the D gene is possibly TRBD1 (6 bases). The CDR3 DNA reads TGTGCCAGCAGTTACGACCTGGACAGCAGCAAAGAGACCCAGTACTTC. Its protein product is CASSYDLDSSKETQYF.